This T cell receptor beta chain was sequenced for a study of blood T cell repertoires in COVID-19. Across the whole study: Whether acute or convalescent, the COVID-19 samples came from the United States, Italy and Spain.

Allocation to cohorts depended on clinical history reported by the participants. In the study's own analysis: Reference gene primer amplification gave estimated nucleated cell counts. The method was immunoSEQ multiplex PCR; TCRdb's version includes in-frame clones alone and lacks a portion of them. Clone size and the V and J calls come from that table; the DNA yielded D and trimming. In the table there are 260,000 or so clones, about 91% of which are singletons. CDR1 MGHRA and CDR2 YSYEKL come from the germline V gene. V lost 1 base and J 8 bases, leaving 13 bases between the germline ends. The CDR3 totals 14 residues.

The source material was PBMCs or T cells enriched from blood (not recorded which). The chain employs TRBV4-1 and TRBJ2-3; a weak D match, TRBD1 (5 bases). This receptor was taken from a woman aged 30 to 39 with acute COVID-19. The CDR3 DNA sequence: TGCGCCAGCAGCCAAGGGAACCCCCAGGGTACGCAGTATTTT. The encoded protein is CASSQGNPQGTQYF.